This TCR beta chain was recovered during a study of PD-L1 blockade in urothelial cancer. Study-level results: Larger 3-week expansion of tumor-associated blood clones was seen in durable-benefit patients.

Generated by immunoSEQ multiplex PCR, the TCRdb table keeps only in-frame clones and is missing some. Here the sample spans 48,000 or so clones, roughly 85% being singletons. Time point: pretreatment peripheral blood. Concerning this clone itself: Its target is not known.

Germline lookup yields CDR1 KGHSH and CDR2 LQKENI. The CDR3 consists of 15 residues. Unmatched junction bases numbered 9, after V lost 5 bases and J lost 6 bases. The source is a woman aged 55 to 70 with urothelial cancer. The V gene is TRBV18, the J gene TRBJ2-2; 7 positions agree with TRBD1. Sequencing used PBMCs, obtained around atezolizumab (anti-PD-L1) treatment. The DNA for the CDR3 is TGTGCCAGCTCAAGTACAGGGGAGAGGTCCGGGGAGCTGTTTTTT. Protein product: CASSSTGERSGELFF.